This T cell receptor (beta chain) was identified in a study of shared clonotypes between healthy human individuals. CDR3 size: 17 residues. With V trimmed by 4 bases and J by 2 bases, 10 bases remained unmatched. CDR1 and CDR2 from the germline V gene are SGHVS and FQNEAQ. Study-wide findings and caveats: Of the naive CD4 clonotypes, roughly 5% were shared across a few donors.

The assay was immunoSEQ multiplex PCR, and TCRdb's table has in-frame clones only and misses some. The sample holds around 2.5 million clones, roughly 93% seen once. About this clone itself: No antigen is known for it.

Sequenced sample: naive CD4+ T cells from PBMCs. The subset here: CD45RA+ positively selected. The genes are TRBV7-8 and TRBJ1-5; 8 bases are a match to TRBD1. This clonotype originated in a man aged 18 to 30 in good health. Some clones in this sample may be carry-over from other donors' samples. The CDR3 sequence is CASSYLTGARGNQPQHF. The CDR3 bases are TGTGCCAGCAGCTACCTGACAGGGGCGCGGGGCAATCAGCCCCAGCATTTT.